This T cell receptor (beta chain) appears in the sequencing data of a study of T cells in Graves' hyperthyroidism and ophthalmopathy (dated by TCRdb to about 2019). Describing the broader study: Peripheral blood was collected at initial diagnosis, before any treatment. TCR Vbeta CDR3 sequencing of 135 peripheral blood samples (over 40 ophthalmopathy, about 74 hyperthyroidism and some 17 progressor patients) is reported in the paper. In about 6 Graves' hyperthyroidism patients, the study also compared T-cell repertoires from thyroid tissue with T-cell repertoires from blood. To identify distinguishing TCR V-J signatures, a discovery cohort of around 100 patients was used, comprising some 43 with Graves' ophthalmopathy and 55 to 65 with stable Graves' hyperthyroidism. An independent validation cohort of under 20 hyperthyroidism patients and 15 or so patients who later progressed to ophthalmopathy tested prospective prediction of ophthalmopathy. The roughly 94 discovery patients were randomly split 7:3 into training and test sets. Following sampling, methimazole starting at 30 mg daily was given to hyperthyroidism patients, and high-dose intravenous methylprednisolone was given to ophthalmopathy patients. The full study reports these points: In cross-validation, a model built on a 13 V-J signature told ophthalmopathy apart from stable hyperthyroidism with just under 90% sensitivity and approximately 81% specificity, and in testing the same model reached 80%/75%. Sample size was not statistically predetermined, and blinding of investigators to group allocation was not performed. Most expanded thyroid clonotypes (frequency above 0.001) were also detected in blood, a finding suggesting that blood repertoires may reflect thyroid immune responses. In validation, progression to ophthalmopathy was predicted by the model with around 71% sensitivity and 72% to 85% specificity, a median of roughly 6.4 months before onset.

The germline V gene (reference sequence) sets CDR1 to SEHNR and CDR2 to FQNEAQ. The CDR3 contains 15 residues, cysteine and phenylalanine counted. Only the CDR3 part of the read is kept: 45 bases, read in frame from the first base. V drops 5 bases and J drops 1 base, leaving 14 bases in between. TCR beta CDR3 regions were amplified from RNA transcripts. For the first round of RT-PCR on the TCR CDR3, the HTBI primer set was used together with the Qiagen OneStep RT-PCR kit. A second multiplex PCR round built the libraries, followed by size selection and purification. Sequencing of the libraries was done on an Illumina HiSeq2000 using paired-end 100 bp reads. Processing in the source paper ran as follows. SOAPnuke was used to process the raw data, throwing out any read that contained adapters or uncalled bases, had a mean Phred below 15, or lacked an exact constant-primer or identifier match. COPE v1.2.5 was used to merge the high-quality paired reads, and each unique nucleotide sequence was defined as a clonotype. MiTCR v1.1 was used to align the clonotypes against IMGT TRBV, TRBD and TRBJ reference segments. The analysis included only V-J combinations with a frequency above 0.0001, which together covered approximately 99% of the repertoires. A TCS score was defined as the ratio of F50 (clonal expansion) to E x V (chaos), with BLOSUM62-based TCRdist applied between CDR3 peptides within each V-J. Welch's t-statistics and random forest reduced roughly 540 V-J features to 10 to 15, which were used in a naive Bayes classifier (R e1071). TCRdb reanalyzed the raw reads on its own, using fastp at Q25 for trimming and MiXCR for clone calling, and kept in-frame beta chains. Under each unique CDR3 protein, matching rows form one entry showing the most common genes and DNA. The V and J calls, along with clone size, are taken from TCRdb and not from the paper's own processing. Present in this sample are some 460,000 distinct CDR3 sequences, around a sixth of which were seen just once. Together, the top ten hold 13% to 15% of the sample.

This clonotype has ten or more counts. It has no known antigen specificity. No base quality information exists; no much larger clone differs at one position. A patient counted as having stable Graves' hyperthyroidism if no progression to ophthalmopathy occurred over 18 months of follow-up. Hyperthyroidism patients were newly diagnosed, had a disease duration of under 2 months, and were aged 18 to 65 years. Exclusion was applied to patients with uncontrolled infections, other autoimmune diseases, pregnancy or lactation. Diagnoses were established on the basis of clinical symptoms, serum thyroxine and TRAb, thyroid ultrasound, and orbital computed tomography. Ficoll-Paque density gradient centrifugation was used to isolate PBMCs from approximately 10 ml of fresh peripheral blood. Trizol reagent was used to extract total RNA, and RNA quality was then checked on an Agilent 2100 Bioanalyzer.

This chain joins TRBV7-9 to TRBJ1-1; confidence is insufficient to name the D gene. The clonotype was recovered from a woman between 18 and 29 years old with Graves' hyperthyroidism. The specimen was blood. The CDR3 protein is CASSAIQARNTEAFF. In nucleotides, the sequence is TGTGCCAGCAGCGCAATCCAGGCGCGGAACACTGAAGCTTTCTTT.